The TCR beta chain described here comes from a study of T cell repertoires in cytomegalovirus infection. Study-wide context: Public TCR beta signatures marked donors with CMV infection and the matching HLA.

TCRdb re-called the reads with MiXCR, one entry per CDR3 protein. The sample has 84,000 or so distinct CDR3 sequences; about half are singletons. A word on this clonotype: Its specificity is not known.

CDR1 and CDR2 (germline): MNHEY, SMNVEV (reference sequence). The CDR3 loop spans 15 amino acids. V shed 1 base and J 7 bases; nucleotides not matched to a gene: 8. Overall study findings and caveats: The ex vivo response was dominated by HLA-C-restricted CMV-specific TCR beta clonotypes. Summed public TCR beta family frequency identified CMV carriers bearing the relevant HLA.

The input for sequencing was CD8+ T cells from cultured PBMCs, taken from culture after CMV antigen stimulation. The receptor's source is a human donor in good health (CMV status not recorded). Some clones in this sample may be carry-over from other donors' samples. V usage is TRBV27 and J usage is TRBJ1-2, with 8 bases identical to TRBD1. CDR3 nucleotide sequence: TGTGCCAGCAGTTTATATCCAGGGGGCGATTCTGGCTACACCTTC. Protein: CASSLYPGGDSGYTF.